This T cell receptor (beta chain) was sequenced in a study of shared clonotypes between healthy human individuals. Overall study: Ranging from 18 to 49 in age, donors were a couple of women and a few men.

The assay was immunoSEQ multiplex PCR, and TCRdb's table has in-frame clones only and misses some. This table holds 2,100,000 or so clones, approximately 96% found once. With regard to this clone: Its antigen is as yet unknown. This sample includes further DNA sequences coding for the same CDR3.

Trimming shortened V by 4 bases and J by 2 bases, and 6 bases separated the two germline ends. Per germline, CDR1 SGHAT and CDR2 FQNNGV. This CDR3 is 12 amino acids long. None of the donors, who were healthy HIV-negative adults, had recently had acute infections or vaccinations. Findings of the study overall: For naive CD4 cells, around 5.1% of clonotypes were shared across a few donors.

Sequencing was done on a sample of naive CD4+ T cells sorted from blood. The sample's subset: CD45RA+ positively selected. The sequence derives from a man younger than 30 in good health. The V gene is TRBV11-2, the J gene TRBJ2-7; D is unresolved. Here the CDR3 DNA reads TGTGCCAGCAGCTCCGGTCCCTACGAGCAGTACTTC. As protein: CASSSGPYEQYF.